There are many counts of the clone carrying this T cell receptor (beta chain). These data belong to a study of blood T cell repertoires in COVID-19. Generated by immunoSEQ multiplex PCR, the TCRdb table keeps only in-frame clones and is missing some. Of about 130,000 clones listed, about 89% are singletons. The CDR3 contains 16 residues. V shed 6 bases and J shed 0 bases, with 15 bases lying between them. Germline V gene sequence: CDR1 MDHEN, CDR2 SYDVKM. The rearrangement links TRBV28 to TRBJ1-3; possible D gene TRBD1, 5 bases. The source is a woman aged 65 to 85 with COVID-19, enrolled during active disease. Source material: peripheral blood. In DNA, the CDR3 is TGTGCCAGCAGGGAAACAGGCGGCGTCTCTGGAAACACCATATATTTT. Translation gives CASRETGGVSGNTIYF.